Below, one TCR beta chain is given with its context. Its target antigen remains unknown. The record has no base qualities; no much larger clone is one base away. CDR1 is given as SGHAT and CDR2 as FQNNGV, both from the germline V gene. Including the terminal cysteine and phenylalanine, the CDR3 comprises 15 residues. This entry keeps only the CDR3 DNA: 45 bases, framed from base 1. V trim: 4 bases; J trim: 5 bases; unmatched bases: 10. The intended sense of this specimen's time point label: baseline before first vaccination. The vaccinee samples were drawn from two UK trials, COV001 and COV002, one of which was a single-blind randomized controlled phase 2/3 trial testing AZD1222 (ChAdOx1 nCoV-19) in healthy adults. For TCRbeta chain sequencing, PBMC samples from trial participants were taken at day 0 and at day 28 after the second dose. The data are from a study of T cell responses to AZD1222 COVID-19 vaccine (dated by TCRdb to the early 2020s). Concerning the study at large: Because spike-specific TCR depth and breadth did not differ between the two schedules, AZD1222 recipients who got a second dose at roughly 4 weeks were pooled with those who got a second dose at roughly 12 weeks. TCR sequencing covered 230 to 250 trial participants: approximately 200 given two doses of AZD1222 and approximately 26 given two doses of MenACWY control vaccine. Trial participants were enrolled by age into 18-55, 56-69 and 70-plus year subgroups, with approximately 150, 28 and 58 TCR-sequenced participants respectively. Findings and caveats that apply to the study as a whole: Participants were mostly white British, with more females than males. The authors suggested clonal diversity may have been underestimated. Reportedly, almost half of the unique spike-specific TCRs recognized epitopes lying outside the regions that are mutated in the B.1.351 and B.1.1.7 variants. In the small 56-69-year group, the increase in depth fell short of significance, most likely because of low power. Vaccine-associated CD4 TCRs spanned the whole spike protein, with dominant responses in regions 160-218 and 743-854. A significant rise in spike-specific TCR breadth and depth was observed after two AZD1222 doses relative to day 0 and relative to MenACWY recipients. Because no samples from the day 14 peak response were available, repertoires could be characterized only after the peak T cell response. Conclusions about previously exposed vaccinees are limited, since just five or six AZD1222 recipients were seropositive for SARS-CoV-2 at baseline.

The CDR3 regions of human TCRbeta chains were analyzed by immunosequencing. The authors' analysis ran thus. TCRs in the repertoires were matched against a reference library of SARS-CoV-2-specific TCRs that had been generated with the MIRA antigen-specificity platform. Breadth was defined as the fraction of unique TCRs that were SARS-CoV-2-associated, and depth was defined as the fraction of total T cells that were SARS-CoV-2-associated. Each spike-specific TCR was assigned to its reactive spike region and to a CD4 or CD8 class using the MIRA data. Log10-transformed breadth and depth values were compared by one-way ANOVA with Sidak's multiple comparisons tests. In its TCRdb copy, this immuneACCESS table keeps in-frame sequences only and misses some clones. Where compared with another copy, unresolved V genes explain less than half of these, and the others have no known cause. D and trimming come from the DNA, and the V and J calls and clone size come from that table. In all, the sample holds roughly 120,000 clones, and roughly 87% of those were seen once. The ten largest clones take up around 7.2% of the sample.

Sequenced here: peripheral blood, sampled on day 0 of AZD1222 vaccination. This chain is built from TRBV11-2 and TRBJ1-1, and TRBD1 matches 7 of the central bases. The clonotype was recovered from an adult in good health. CDR3 sequence: CASSSSGSGGTEAFF. The nucleotide sequence reads TGTGCCAGCAGCTCGTCGGGGTCAGGGGGTACTGAAGCTTTCTTT. Joined to the reference TRBV11-2 and TRBJ1-1 proteins, this CDR3 gives the full variable domain: EAGVAQSPRYKIIEKRQSVAFWCNPISGHATLYWYQQILGQGPKLLIQFQNNGVVDDSQLPKDRFSAERLKGVDSTLKIQPAKLEDSAVYLCASSSSGSGGTEAFFGQGTRLTVV.